These 21 T cell receptor beta chains came from one sample sequenced in a study of patients and donors after allogeneic stem cell transplantation. A single record per CDR3 protein comes from TCRdb applying MiXCR to the RT-PCR reads. The sample carries a few hundred thousand distinct CDR3 sequences, 11% to 15% recorded once. Sequenced: blood, either unsorted or a sorted T cell fraction (not recorded which). The receptor source for this set is a human donor who was either an allogeneic HSCT recipient or a stem cell or donor lymphocyte infusion donor (not recorded which). It is not recorded whose cells these are; they may come from a transplant donor.

The CDR3 spells CASSLASSEAFF. The CDR3 DNA follows: TGTGCCAGCAGCTTAGCTTCCTCAGAAGCTTTCTTT. This sequence joins TRBV11-3 and TRBJ1-1; D uncertain. The V end was cut by 1 base, the J end by 8 bases, with 8 bases between. Germline CDR1 SGHNT, CDR2 YENEEA. The CDR3 is 12 residues long.

This clonotype was found a few times. V gene TRBV12-3 or TRBV12-4 combines with J gene TRBJ1-2; 7 bases agree with TRBD1. The junction had 13 bases not matched to a gene; V was cut back by 6 bases and J by 6 bases. CDR3 length: 15 residues. The CDR3 reads CASSPAGQVGDGYTF. In DNA, the CDR3 is TGTGCCAGCAGCCCAGCCGGACAGGTGGGGGATGGCTACACCTTC.

This sequence joins TRBV12-5 and TRBJ2-3; 9 nucleotides agree with TRBD1. The CDR3 consists of 15 residues. V lost 2 bases to trimming and J lost 3 bases; unmatched junction nucleotides: 3. CDR1 LGHNT and CDR2 FRNRAP come from the germline V gene. The CDR3, as DNA: TGTGCTAGTGGTTTGTGGGGGACAGGGACAGATACGCAGTATTTT. Translated, it gives CASGLWGTGTDTQYF. Using reference TRBV12-5 and TRBJ2-3 for the parts outside the CDR3, the full variable domain is DARVTQTPRHKVTEMGQEVTMRCQPILGHNTVFWYRQTMMQGLELLAYFRNRAPLDDSGMPKDRFSAEMPDATLATLKIQPSEPRDSAVYFCASGLWGTGTDTQYFGPGTRLTVL.

There are a few counts of this clonotype. The chain links TRBV12-3 or TRBV12-4 to TRBJ2-1; D may match TRBD1 or TRBD2 (5 bases each). The CDR3 loop spans 16 amino acids. With 3 bases removed from V and 2 bases from J, the gap between germline ends came to 14 bases. The CDR3 here is CASSFTGTHTYNEQFF. The CDR3 DNA follows: TGTGCCAGCAGTTTTACCGGGACCCATACCTACAATGAGCAGTTCTTC.

V usage is TRBV6-1 and J usage is TRBJ1-4; no reliable D call. From germline, CDR1 is MNHNS and CDR2 SASEGT. The ends were cut back, 5 bases at V and 5 bases at J, with 12 bases in the middle. The CDR3 sequence is 14 residues long. As DNA, the CDR3 is TGTGCCAGCAGTCCGACACACCAGAATGAAAAACTGTTTTTT. Translated, it gives CASSPTHQNEKLFF.

This clonotype was counted many times. J is TRBJ2-7 and V is TRBV29-1; D is unclear. Germline V gene data show CDR1 as SQVTM and CDR2 as ANQGSEA. The CDR3 is 12 amino acids. V was cut by 4 bases and J by 7 bases, with 14 bases left in between. The CDR3 DNA follows: TGCAGCGTTGGGAGCCTTACGTGGGAGCAGTACTTC. Amino acid sequence: CSVGSLTWEQYF.

The rearrangement uses TRBV11-2 and TRBJ2-7; D is unresolved. V was shortened by 5 bases and J by 4 bases, with 12 bases between the two germline ends. The germline gives CDR1 SGHAT, CDR2 FQNNGV. This CDR3 region has 13 residues. The DNA of the CDR3 is TGTGCCAGCAGCAGCTACAACCTTTACGAGCAGTACTTC. Its translation is CASSSYNLYEQYF.

This clonotype was observed at least ten times. V and J are TRBV5-1 and TRBJ2-5; the D is unclear. Germline V gives CDR1 SGHRS, CDR2 YFSETQ. V lost 5 bases and J lost 1, with 12 bases in between. The CDR3 length is 14 residues. The CDR3 DNA reads TGCGCCAGCAGTGACGGCGGCGTCCAAGAGACCCAGTACTTC. Amino acids: CASSDGGVQETQYF.

This clonotype occurred a few times. This rearrangement joins TRBV3-1 to TRBJ1-6, with a tentative D call TRBD1 (6 bases). V was shortened by 4 bases and J by 9 bases, with 25 bases between the two germline ends. Germline CDR1 LGHDT, CDR2 YNNKEL (reference sequence). CDR3 length: 18 residues. CDR3 residues: CASSPFSPLRTATSPLHF. For the CDR3, the DNA is TGTGCCAGCAGCCCCTTTTCTCCCCTGAGGACAGCCACTTCACCCCTCCACTTT.

The gene calls are TRBV27 and TRBJ1-2, with D perhaps TRBD1 (5 bases). This CDR3 is built from 14 residues. Germline CDR1 reads MNHEY; CDR2 reads SMNVEV (reference sequence). V was cut by 6 bases and J by 0 bases, with 11 bases left in between. This CDR3 is CASRQVTSNYGYTF. CDR3 sequence (DNA): TGTGCCAGCAGACAGGTTACTTCTAACTATGGCTACACCTTC.

The chain carries TRBV29-1 and TRBJ2-7; the D gene could be TRBD1 or TRBD2 (6 bases each). Trimming pared 6 bases from V and 1 base from J, leaving 16 bases between. Germline loops: CDR1 SQVTM, CDR2 ANQGSEA. CDR3 length: 14 residues. CDR3 sequence (DNA): TGCAGCGTGAACCACAGGGAGGAGTCCTACGAGCAGTACTTC. Protein product: CSVNHREESYEQYF.

The chain combines TRBV6-1 with TRBJ2-1; D gene ambiguous. From germline, CDR1 is MNHNS and CDR2 SASEGT. The length of the CDR3 is 12 residues. The V and J ends lost 3 bases and 10 bases respectively, with 10 bases between them. CDR3 loop: CASSELVAEQFF. The CDR3, as DNA: TGTGCCAGCAGTGAGTTGGTCGCCGAGCAGTTCTTC.

This chain connects TRBV9 to TRBJ2-1; 7 bases align to TRBD1. Losses at the gene ends were 3 bases for V and 15 bases for J; bases not matched to a gene: 15. This CDR3 contains 14 residues. Germline V gene data show CDR1 as SGDLS and CDR2 as YYNGEE. The CDR3 DNA is TGTGCCAGCAGCGAGACCCCAGGGGGAGCGTCTGTGTTCTTC. As protein: CASSETPGGASVFF.

The chain employs TRBV5-5 and TRBJ2-3; 10 bases align to TRBD1. V shed 0 bases, J shed 1 base, and the junction held 5 bases outside the gene matches. Per the germline V gene, CDR1 is SGHKS and CDR2 is YYEKEE (reference sequence). The CDR3 is 17 residues long. CDR3 coding DNA: TGTGCCAGCAGCTTGGGTTGGGACAGGGGAGGCACAGATACGCAGTATTTT. Protein: CASSLGWDRGGTDTQYF.

Note on this clonotype: Germline and junction disagree at one end, which may indicate a read error. This chain links TRBV20-1 with TRBJ1-6; no reliable D call. This CDR3 has 12 amino acids. In germline, CDR1 is DFQATT, CDR2 SNEGSKA (reference sequence). The CDR3 coding sequence is TGCAGTGCTGGAGAGTACAATTCACCCCTCCACTTT. This codes for CSAGEYNSPLHF.

There are a few counts of this clonotype. The chain has TRBV1 and TRBJ2-1. TRBV1 is listed as a pseudogene. This CDR3 comprises 18 residues. CDR3 region: CTSSQDPFLPSSYNEQFF. DNA for the CDR3: TGCACCAGCAGCCAAGATCCTTTCCTACCGAGCTCCTACAATGAGCAGTTCTTC.

This chain joins TRBV7-9 and TRBJ1-5; the D gene is possibly TRBD1 (6 bases). CDR1 and CDR2 (germline): SEHNR, FQNEAQ (reference sequence). With 3 bases removed from V and 4 bases from J, the gap between germline ends came to 16 bases. The CDR3 contains 16 residues. The CDR3 DNA reads TGTGCCAGCAGCTTTGTGGCAGGGGCGTCGAATCAGCCCCAGCATTTT. The encoded protein is CASSFVAGASNQPQHF.

This chain uses TRBV7-3 with TRBJ2-2; 7 bases map to TRBD2. The length of the CDR3 is 16 residues. The V gene end was trimmed by 5 bases and the J gene end by 4 bases; junction bases not matched to a gene: 10. From germline, CDR1 is SGHTA and CDR2 FQGTGA. DNA of the CDR3: TGTGCCAGCAGCCCACTAGCGAGGGGATTCACCGGGGAGCTGTTTTTT. This gives the protein CASSPLARGFTGELFF. The full variable domain, rest sourced from reference TRBV7-3 and TRBJ2-2, is GAGVSQTPSNKVTEKGKYVELRCDPISGHTALYWYRQSLGQGPEFLIYFQGTGAADDSGLPNDRFFAVRPEGSVSTLKIQRTERGDSAVYLCASSPLARGFTGELFFGEGSRLTVL.

In its sample, this clonotype is medium-sized. The chain employs TRBV30 and TRBJ1-2; a possible D gene is TRBD1 (5 bases). CDR3 length: 12 amino acids. V lost 3 bases and J 5 bases, leaving 10 bases between the germline ends. Per germline, CDR1 GTSNPN and CDR2 SVGIG (reference sequence). CDR3 sequence (DNA): TGTGCCTGGAGAGCAGGGTTATATGGCTACACCTTC. Encoded protein: CAWRAGLYGYTF.

Comment on this clonotype: A junction boundary mismatches the germline segment, possibly from a read error. V is TRBV15 and J is TRBJ1-1; D perhaps matches TRBD1 (6 bases). This CDR3 region has 17 residues. Germline V gene sequence: CDR1 LNHNV, CDR2 YYDKDF (reference sequence). In DNA, the CDR3 is TGTGCCACCAGCAGCGGGGGGTACAGGGATAGGAACCCTGAAGCTTTCTTT. Its translation is CATSSGGYRDRNPEAFF. The variable domain in full, with the rest retrieved from reference TRBV15 and TRBJ1-1, is DAMVIQNPRYQVTQFGKPVTLSCSQTLNHNVMYWYQQKSSQAPKLLFHYYDKDFNNEADTPDNFQSRRPNTSFCFLDIRSPGLGDTAMYLCATSSGGYRDRNPEAFFGQGTRLTVV.

This clonotype was detected a few times. The chain combines TRBV24-1 with TRBJ1-2; TRBD1 agrees at 10 bases. V gave up 4 bases and J gave up 8 bases; unmatched junction bases: 15. Germline V gives CDR1 KGHDR, CDR2 SFDVKD. The CDR3 spans 17 residues. CDR3: CATSDSPWDRGWGGYTF. In DNA form, the CDR3 reads TGTGCCACCAGTGACTCACCTTGGGACAGGGGATGGGGCGGCTACACCTTC.